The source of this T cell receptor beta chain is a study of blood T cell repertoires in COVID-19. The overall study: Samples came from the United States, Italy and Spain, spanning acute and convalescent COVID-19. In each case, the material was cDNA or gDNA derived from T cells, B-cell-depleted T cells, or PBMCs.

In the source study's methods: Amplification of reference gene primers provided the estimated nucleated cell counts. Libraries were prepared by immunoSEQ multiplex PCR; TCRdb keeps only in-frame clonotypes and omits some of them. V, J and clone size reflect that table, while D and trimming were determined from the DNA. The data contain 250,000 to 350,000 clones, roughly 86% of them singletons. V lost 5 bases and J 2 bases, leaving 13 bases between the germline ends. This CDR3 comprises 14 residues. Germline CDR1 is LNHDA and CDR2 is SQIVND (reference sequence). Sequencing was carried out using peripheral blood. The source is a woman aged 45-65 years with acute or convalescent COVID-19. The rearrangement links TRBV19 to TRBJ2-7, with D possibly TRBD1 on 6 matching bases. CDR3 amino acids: CASSASTGTYEQYF. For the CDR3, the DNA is TGTGCCAGTAGTGCCAGCACAGGGACCTACGAGCAGTACTTC. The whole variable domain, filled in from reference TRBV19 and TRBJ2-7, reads DGGITQSPKYLFRKEGQNVTLSCEQNLNHDAMYWYRQDPGQGLRLIYYSQIVNDFQKGDIAEGYSVSREKKESFPLTVTSAQKNPTAFYLCASSASTGTYEQYFGPGTRLTVT.